This T cell receptor (beta chain) was recorded in a study of T cells in Graves' hyperthyroidism and ophthalmopathy. General study findings and limits: Most expanded thyroid clonotypes above 0.001 recurred in blood.

Losses at the gene ends were 6 bases for V and 12 bases for J; bases not matched to a gene: 14. The CDR3 contains 13 residues. The germline gives CDR1 DFQATT, CDR2 SNEGSKA (reference sequence). RNA transcripts served as the template for amplifying TCR beta CDR3 regions. First-round RT-PCR targeting the TCR CDR3 was performed with the HTBI primer set. TCRdb ran MiXCR on the multiplex PCR reads and lists one entry per CDR3 protein. The repertoire includes 600,000 to 750,000 distinct CDR3 sequences, roughly 17% of them detected once, and roughly a sixth sits in the top ten. This clonotype was recorded many times. The antigen is unknown.

The receptor comes from a man aged 50-60 years with Graves' hyperthyroidism. Sequencing was performed on blood. The genes are TRBV20-1 and TRBJ2-1; TRBD2 agrees at 7 bases. The CDR3 loop is CSARLLAEVVQFF. DNA for the CDR3: TGCAGTGCCCGACTCCTAGCGGAGGTGGTGCAGTTCTTC.